This passage covers 11 T cell receptor delta chains from one sample sequenced in a study of γδ T cells in repeated Plasmodium falciparum infection. TCRdb re-called the multiplex PCR reads through CATT. The sample yields approximately 90,000 delta-chain clones, over 0.75% seen once. Gammadelta T cells were flow-sorted from PBMC into Vgamma9/Vdelta2+ and Vdelta2-negative populations for bulk analysis. Source material: gamma-delta T cells from blood. The receptors derive from a pool of human donors (malaria-infected and uninfected, not separated).

Comments on this clone: The amino acid sequence in TCRdb belongs to a much larger clone and departs from this DNA's translation at residue 10, likely a sequencing read error; the sequence shown is translated from the DNA. The gene calls are TRDV3 and TRDJ1, with TRDD2 matching 9 bases. Trimming removed 2 bases from V and 2 bases from J; junction bases left unmatched: 18. There are 18 residues in the CDR3. Per germline, CDR1 TVYSNPD and CDR2 GDNSRS (reference sequence). The CDR3 is CAFDLPTGGSTGTDKLIF. CDR3 nucleotides: TGTGCCTTTGACCTTCCTACGGGAGGATCGACAGGGACCGATAAACTCATCTTT. The whole variable domain, remainder taken from reference TRDV3 and TRDJ1, is CDKVTQSSPDQTVASGSEVVLLCTYDTVYSNPDLFWYRIRPDYSFQFVFYGDNSRSEGADFTQGRFSVKHILTQKAFHLVISPVRTEDSATYYCAFDLPTGGSTGTDKLIFGKGTRVTVEP.

In regard to this clone: A far larger clone differs by one base, so this is likely a read error. This specimen includes other DNA sequences encoding the same CDR3. There is no J gene call, but TRDV2 is given as the V gene. The CDR3 is made up of 15 amino acids. Germline V lookup: CDR1 GEAIGNYY, CDR2 EKD. DNA of the CDR3: TGTGCCTGTGACACCGTGGTCCGACCTACCGATAAGCTCATCTTT. Residues: CACDTVVRPTDKLIF.

As for this clone: A single base is all that separates this from a far larger clone, so a read error is likely. The genes are TRDV1 and TRDJ1; D might be TRDD3 (5 bases). Trimming removed 5 bases from V and 3 bases from J, with 34 bases in between. Germline lookup yields CDR1 TSWWSYY and CDR2 QGS. The CDR3 runs 21 residues. CDR3 region: CALGIDPAIALLAEYADKLIF. CDR3 nucleotide sequence: TGTGCTCTTGGGATAGATCCTGCTATAGCCTTACTGGCGGAGTACGCCGATAAACTCATCTTT.

This clone was detected only a few times. The TCRdb protein, from a much larger clone, departs from this DNA's translation at residue 22, likely by read error; the protein shown derives from the DNA. V and J are TRDV1 and TRDJ1; TRDD3 aligns across 9 bases. The CDR3 spans 27 residues. CDR1 is TSWWSYY and CDR2 is QGS in the germline V gene. V lost 2 bases to trimming and J lost 4 bases; unmatched junction nucleotides: 41. The DNA of the CDR3 is TGTGCTCTTGGGGAATATATAATTATTCCTTCCTTCTGTACTGGGGGACCTAAGGGACTGTACAACGATAAACTCATCTTT. Protein product: CALGEYIIIPSFCTGGPKGLYNDKLIF.

This clone was seen a few times. This DNA translates differently at residue 8 from the TCRdb protein, which is that of a much larger clone; a read error is likely, and the protein shown is the DNA's own translation. This chain links TRDV2 with TRDJ1; a possible D gene is TRDD3 (6 bases). No J segment appears in TCRdb, so it was assigned here by matching the sequence to germline. The length of the CDR3 is 21 residues. Germline V gene data show CDR1 as GEAIGNYY and CDR2 as EKD. The germline V and J ends were trimmed by 0 bases and 0 bases, with 28 bases remaining between them. DNA of the CDR3: TGTGCCTGTGACACCAAGGCACCGGGGATCGGGCTGGACCCGTACACCGATAAACTCATCTTT. This sequence encodes CACDTKAPGIGLDPYTDKLIF.

This clone was detected a few times. One base separates it from a far larger clone, so it is likely a read error. Other DNA sequences from this sample encode an identical CDR3 as well. The genes are TRDV2 and TRDJ2, with 8 bases identical to TRDD3. The length of the CDR3 is 18 residues. Looked up from germline, CDR1 is GEAIGNYY and CDR2 is EKD. The CDR3: CACDTVGDALALTAQLFF. The CDR3 DNA sequence: TGTGCCTGCGACACCGTGGGGGATGCCTTAGCTTTGACAGCACAACTCTTCTTT.

This clone was detected a few times. TCRdb assigns this DNA the protein of a much larger clone, which departs from its translation at residue 3; this likely reflects a read error, and the protein shown comes from translating the DNA. This chain joins TRDV1 and TRDJ1, with D tentatively TRDD3 (6 bases). Germline V CDR1 and CDR2: TSWWSYY, QGS. This CDR3 has 19 amino acids. The chain's CDR3 is CAPGELGKWWASRDDKLIF. CDR3 DNA sequence: TGTGCTCCTGGGGAACTGGGAAAATGGTGGGCCTCCCGGGACGATAAACTCATCTTT.

In regard to this clone: TCRdb has a much larger clone's protein, which differs at residue 18 from the translation of this DNA, likely because of a read error; what is shown is the protein translated from the DNA. The chain joins TRDV1 to TRDJ1, with TRDD2 as a possible D gene (6 bases). Germline assignment: CDR1 TSWWSYY and CDR2 QGS. The V and J ends lost 0 bases and 3 bases respectively, with 35 bases between them. The CDR3 is 23 amino acids. DNA of the CDR3: TGTGCTCTTGGGGAACTGGGGGGCGCCTTCCGGGCGTCTGAGCGGGCGTACGCCGATAAACTCATCTTT. This sequence encodes CALGELGGAFRASERAYADKLIF.

Only a few counts were recorded for this clone. TCRdb's entry gives the protein of a much larger clone, which mismatches this DNA's translation at residue 12, likely from a read error; the protein reported here is translated from the DNA. The chain links TRDV1 to TRDJ1; no clear D gene. Germline-derived CDR1 and CDR2 are TSWWSYY and QGS. CDR3 size: 15 residues. This chain's CDR3 is CALGGFLPYTDQLIF. In DNA, the CDR3 is TGTGCTCTTGGGGGCTTTTTACCGTACACCGATCAACTCATCTTT.

As to this clone: For this DNA, TCRdb reports the protein of a much larger clone, which diverges at residue 12, most likely from a read error; the protein presented here is translated directly from the DNA. The chain carries TRDV2 and TRDJ3; 11 bases are shared with TRDD3. No J gene is reported in TCRdb; it was inferred here by comparing the DNA with germline. Unmatched junction bases numbered 18, after V lost 0 bases and J lost 0 bases. This CDR3 spans 24 amino acids. The germline V gene encodes CDR1 GEAIGNYY and CDR2 EKD. CDR3 nucleotides: TGTGCCTGTGACACCAGGGTCTTCAACTGGGGGATAACGCGTGACTCCTGGGACACCCGACAGATGTTTTTC. Amino acids: CACDTRVFNWGITRDSWDTRQMFF.

The chain is built from TRDV2 and TRDJ1; 12 bases are a match to TRDD3. The J gene, not given by TCRdb, was assigned here from a germline match of the nucleotide sequence. Germline trimming cut 0 bases from V and 3 bases from J; bases unmatched to any gene: 19. Germline CDR1 GEAIGNYY, CDR2 EKD. The CDR3 extends over 21 amino acids. The CDR3 protein is CACDTGKLLGDTPFTADKLIF. Written as DNA, the CDR3 is TGTGCCTGTGACACCGGGAAGTTACTGGGGGATACCCCCTTTACGGCCGATAAACTCATCTTT.